Below are 20 T cell receptor beta chains sequenced from a single sample in a study of cytomegalovirus exposure and HLA in healthy donors. The PCR used 60 Vbeta and 13 Jbeta primers. The repertoire was sequenced with immunoSEQ multiplex PCR; TCRdb's copy has only in-frame clones and lacks some. The sample yields approximately 140,000 clones, around 83% seen once. The sequenced sample consisted of PBMCs. The receptor set was obtained from a girl aged 2 to 9 in good health and CMV-seronegative.

J is TRBJ1-1 and V is TRBV7-8, with D possibly TRBD1 on 5 matching bases. V was trimmed by 1 base and J by 4 bases, leaving 10 bases between them. The CDR3 is made up of 14 amino acids. Germline V gene lookup returns CDR1 SGHVS and CDR2 FQNEAQ. The CDR3 DNA reads as TGTGCCAGCAGCTTAGTTGGGGGGGGCACTGAAGCTTTCTTT. Residues: CASSLVGGGTEAFF.

The chain carries TRBV7-3 and TRBJ2-3; 12 bases map to TRBD2. The CDR3 contains 14 residues. V lost 2 bases to trimming and J lost 14 bases; unmatched junction nucleotides: 8. Germline V gene data show CDR1 as SGHTA and CDR2 as FQGTGA. The CDR3 loop is CASSLETSGGQRYF. In DNA, the CDR3 is TGTGCCAGCAGCTTAGAGACTAGCGGGGGACAGAGGTATTTT.

The rearrangement joins TRBV6-5 to TRBJ1-5, with 7 positions matching TRBD1. V lost 0 bases, J lost 3 bases, and 2 bases stayed unmatched. This CDR3 spans 15 amino acids. Germline values: CDR1 MNHEY, CDR2 SVGAGI. CDR3 nucleotide sequence: TGTGCCAGCAGTTACTCGGGACAGAACAATCAGCCCCAGCATTTT. Amino acids: CASSYSGQNNQPQHF.

The genes are TRBV5-1 and TRBJ2-2; TRBD1 matches 11 bases. Germline V gives CDR1 SGHRS, CDR2 YFSETQ. The CDR3 consists of 16 residues. J lost 4 bases, V lost 0 bases, and 2 bases had no gene match. CDR3 protein: CASSLAGTGGTGELFF. The CDR3, as DNA: TGCGCCAGCAGCTTGGCCGGGACAGGGGGCACCGGGGAGCTGTTTTTT.

The rearrangement uses TRBV29-1 and TRBJ1-2; 9 bases align to TRBD1. The germline V gene has CDR1 SQVTM and CDR2 ANQGSEA. The V segment lost 2 bases and the J segment 8 bases; nucleotides outside the gene matches: 9. This CDR3 spans 14 amino acids. This CDR3 is CSVERGQGGNGYTF. The CDR3 coding sequence is TGCAGCGTTGAAAGGGGACAGGGCGGGAACGGCTACACCTTC.

This rearrangement joins TRBV7-9 to TRBJ2-7, with 8 bases identical to TRBD2. The ends lost 5 bases at V and 6 bases at J; junction bases unmatched: 18. The CDR3 loop spans 17 amino acids. Germline V gene sequence: CDR1 SEHNR, CDR2 FQNEAQ (reference sequence). The CDR3 reads CASSNTPGLVAGTEQYF. The CDR3 DNA is TGTGCCAGCAGCAATACCCCGGGACTAGTTGCGGGGACCGAGCAGTACTTC.

V usage is TRBV30 and J usage is TRBJ2-2; the D is unclear. Germline V gene sequence: CDR1 GTSNPN, CDR2 SVGIG (reference sequence). V lost 2 bases and J lost 4, with 14 bases in between. The CDR3 totals 15 residues. The CDR3 reads CAWSRGKMVTGELFF. The CDR3 DNA reads TGTGCCTGGAGTCGCGGAAAAATGGTCACCGGGGAGCTGTTTTTT.

The chain combines TRBV5-6 with TRBJ2-5; maybe TRBD1 (6 bases). The J call is in doubt because the DNA end fits TRBJ2-7 better. The CDR3 contains 13 residues. Germline loops: CDR1 SGHDT, CDR2 YYEEEE. CDR3 region: CASSTTGIYEQYF. The CDR3 nucleotides are TGTGCCAGCAGCACCACAGGGATCTACGAGCAGTACTTC.

The J gene is TRBJ2-1, the V gene TRBV18, with a weak D call TRBD2 (7 bases). The ends were cut back, 3 bases at V and 9 bases at J, with 15 bases in the middle. Germline CDR1 is KGHSH and CDR2 is LQKENI. The CDR3 extends over 14 amino acids. The CDR3 region is CASSPLQGRGEQFF. In DNA form, the CDR3 reads TGTGCCAGCTCACCGTTGCAGGGGAGGGGTGAGCAGTTCTTC.

This clone has more than one count but fewer than ten. The V call is TRBV4-3, the J call TRBJ1-1; D perhaps matches TRBD1 (6 bases). The CDR3 is 17 residues long. V was cut by 3 bases and J by 6 bases, with 23 bases left in between. Germline-derived CDR1 and CDR2 are LGHNA and YSLEER. The CDR3 DNA reads TGCGCCAGCAGCCAGGATTCGGACAGTGCAGACCTGGCTGAAGCTTTCTTT. As protein: CASSQDSDSADLAEAFF.

The rearrangement uses TRBV5-1 and TRBJ2-5; TRBD2 matches at 14 bases. This CDR3 contains 16 residues. Germline trimming cut 4 bases from V and 5 bases from J; bases unmatched to any gene: 7. Germline V lookup: CDR1 SGHRS, CDR2 YFSETQ. As DNA, the CDR3 is TGCGCCAGCAGCCCGGGACTAGCGGGGGTTGGGGAGACCCAGTACTTC. Residues: CASSPGLAGVGETQYF.

The chain has TRBV2 and TRBJ1-4; TRBD1 matches at 11 bases. Germline V gives CDR1 SNHLY, CDR2 FYNNEI. This CDR3 is built from 16 residues. After removal of 2 bases from V and 8 bases from J, the junction contained 7 bases not matched to a gene. CDR3 coding DNA: TGTGCCAGCAGTGAATCGGGGACAGGGGGTGAGGAAAAACTGTTTTTT. Translating gives CASSESGTGGEEKLFF.

The rearrangement joins TRBV9 to TRBJ2-7, with TRBD2 identical over 8 bases. V trimming: 4 bases; J trimming: 0 bases; junction bases outside the gene matches: 9. The CDR3 is 16 amino acids. CDR1 and CDR2 (germline): SGDLS, YYNGEE. CDR3 sequence (DNA): TGTGCCAGCAGCCTAGGAACTAGCGGAGTCTCCTACGAGCAGTACTTC. This codes for CASSLGTSGVSYEQYF.

This clone came up a few times. The chain recombines TRBV7-3 with TRBJ1-1; tentatively, D is TRBD1 (6 bases). CDR3 length: 13 amino acids. Deletions cut 4 bases from V and 4 bases from J, with 10 bases between. Germline lookup yields CDR1 SGHTA and CDR2 FQGTGA. The CDR3 loop reads CASSSAGATEAFF. The CDR3 nucleotides read TGTGCCAGCAGCTCCGCGGGGGCCACTGAAGCTTTCTTT.

The chain carries TRBV25-1 and TRBJ1-3; no definite D call. V was trimmed by 1 base and J by 0 bases, leaving 10 bases between them. There are 16 residues in the CDR3. Germline CDR1 MGHDK, CDR2 SYGVNS. The CDR3 loop is CASSESLLGSGNTIYF. The CDR3 DNA is TGTGCCAGCAGTGAATCCCTACTAGGCTCTGGAAACACCATATATTTT. The whole variable domain, remainder taken from reference TRBV25-1 and TRBJ1-3, is EADIYQTPRYLVIGTGKKITLECSQTMGHDKMYWYQQDPGMELHLIHYSYGVNSTEKGDLSSESTVSRIRTEHFPLTLESARPSHTSQYLCASSESLLGSGNTIYFGEGSWLTVV.

The rearrangement links TRBV7-2 to TRBJ1-1; D possibly corresponds to TRBD1 (6 bases). The CDR3 loop spans 19 amino acids. Trimming took 6 bases from V and 6 from J, leaving 32 bases between them. The germline gives CDR1 SGHTA, CDR2 FQGNSA. The CDR3 here is CASSPHARVTGSLRSEAFF. The CDR3 DNA reads TGTGCCAGCAGTCCACATGCTAGGGTTACAGGGTCCCTTCGGTCTGAAGCTTTCTTT.

The chain has TRBV4-2 and TRBJ2-1, with TRBD2 identical over 11 bases. The CDR3 contains 16 residues. From germline, CDR1 is LGHNA and CDR2 YNFKEQ. V was pared by 0 bases and J by 12 bases, with 10 bases of the junction left unmatched. The CDR3 region has the DNA TGTGCCAGCAGCCAAGAGCAAGGGACTAGCGGTTTGGGGCAGTTCTTC. It encodes CASSQEQGTSGLGQFF.

The J gene is TRBJ2-1, the V gene TRBV4-2; 7 bases match TRBD1. The germline CDR1 and CDR2 sequences are LGHNA and YNFKEQ. The CDR3 spans 16 residues. Trimming at V came to 0 bases and at J to 5 bases, leaving 7 bases not matched to a gene. The DNA of the CDR3 is TGTGCCAGCAGCCAAGAGAGGGGGCGAGTTAACAATGAGCAGTTCTTC. It translates to CASSQERGRVNNEQFF.

This clone was seen a few times. J is TRBJ2-5 and V is TRBV7-9; D is undetermined. CDR3 length: 17 amino acids. With 5 bases removed from V and 1 base from J, the gap between germline ends came to 20 bases. Germline-derived CDR1 and CDR2 are SEHNR and FQNEAQ (reference sequence). The CDR3 loop reads CASSGSLLVMAQETQYF. DNA for the CDR3: TGTGCCAGCAGCGGCTCCCTTTTGGTTATGGCCCAAGAGACCCAGTACTTC.

The rearrangement joins TRBV27 to TRBJ1-1; 9 nucleotides agree with TRBD1. CDR1 and CDR2 from the germline V gene are MNHEY and SMNVEV (reference sequence). V was pared by 2 bases and J by 5 bases, with 6 bases of the junction left unmatched. The CDR3 spans 15 residues. The CDR3 nucleotides are TGTGCCAGCAGTTTACAGAACAGGGGGCGAACTGAAGCTTTCTTT. This sequence encodes CASSLQNRGRTEAFF.